This T cell receptor beta chain was sequenced during a study of blood T cell repertoires in COVID-19. Data came from immunoSEQ multiplex PCR; TCRdb stores just in-frame clones and leaves some out. Of 150,000 or so clones in the sample, more than 75% are singletons; the top ten hold about 6%. CDR1 MDHEN and CDR2 SYDVKM come from the germline V gene. V gave up 7 bases and J gave up 4 bases; unmatched junction bases: 10. The CDR3 spans 15 residues. This clonotype originated in a man older than 75 with acute or convalescent COVID-19. The V gene is TRBV28, the J gene TRBJ1-2; TRBD1 aligns across 9 bases. The specimen sequenced was peripheral blood. The CDR3 is CASIPPSGQGYGYTF. CDR3 nucleotides: TGTGCCAGCATACCACCCTCGGGACAGGGCTATGGCTACACCTTC.